This TCR beta chain was profiled in a study of patients and donors after allogeneic stem cell transplantation (dated by TCRdb to 2018 to 2021). In this sample, this clonotype turned up a few times. The antigen this receptor binds is unknown. Base-call qualities are not available, and no considerably larger clone is one nucleotide away. Library prep was done by RT-PCR. TCRdb names NextSeq 550 as the instrument used. The public reads were quality trimmed at Q25 with fastp and then assembled into clones with MiXCR by TCRdb, keeping productive beta chains. All rows with the same CDR3 protein become a single entry with the most common DNA and genes. A total of approximately 430,000 distinct CDR3 sequences appear in this sample, more than 15% of them only once. The ten largest clones take up 6% to 8% of the sample. The sequenced sample was blood, either unsorted or a sorted T cell fraction (not recorded which). This TCR was sampled from a human donor who was either an allogeneic HSCT recipient or a stem cell or donor lymphocyte infusion donor (not recorded which). It is not recorded whose cells these are; they may come from a transplant donor.

The DNA sequence is as follows: TGTGCCAGTTCAGGAGTTGGCAGCCGGATTGGGGAGACCCAGTACTTC. Its coded protein is CASSGVGSRIGETQYF. The chain is made from TRBV27 and TRBJ2-5; the D gene assignment is ambiguous. The CDR3 runs 16 residues from the cysteine to the phenylalanine. The sequence is cut down to CDR3 DNA, 48 bases in frame from base 1. The germline ends are 25 bases apart after V is trimmed by 9 bases and J by 5 bases. CDR1 MNHEY and CDR2 SMNVEV were looked up in the germline V gene (reference sequence).